This T cell receptor beta chain was sequenced during a study of blood T cell repertoires in COVID-19. About the research overall: Sites in the United States, Italy and Spain provided acute and convalescent COVID-19 samples. In each case, the material was cDNA or gDNA derived from T cells, B-cell-depleted T cells, or PBMCs.

Authors' methods: Scientists estimated how many nucleated cells there were by amplifying reference gene primers. Using immunoSEQ multiplex PCR, the repertoire was profiled, and TCRdb retains in-frame clones only, with some absent. D and trimming were read from the DNA, whereas the V and J calls and clone size are those reported in that table. The sample carries some 700,000 clones, 85% to 90% recorded once. V dropped 6 bases and J dropped 6 bases, with 17 bases sitting between them. The CDR3 contains 14 residues. CDR1 is MNHEY and CDR2 is SVGAGI in the germline V gene. The chain couples TRBV6-5 to TRBJ1-1; possible D gene TRBD1, 5 bases. The sequence was collected from a woman aged 18-29 years with acute or convalescent COVID-19. Sequences were obtained from peripheral blood. CDR3: CASRGGTPFAEAFF. DNA of the CDR3: TGTGCCAGCAGGGGCGGGACGCCATTTGCTGAAGCTTTCTTT.